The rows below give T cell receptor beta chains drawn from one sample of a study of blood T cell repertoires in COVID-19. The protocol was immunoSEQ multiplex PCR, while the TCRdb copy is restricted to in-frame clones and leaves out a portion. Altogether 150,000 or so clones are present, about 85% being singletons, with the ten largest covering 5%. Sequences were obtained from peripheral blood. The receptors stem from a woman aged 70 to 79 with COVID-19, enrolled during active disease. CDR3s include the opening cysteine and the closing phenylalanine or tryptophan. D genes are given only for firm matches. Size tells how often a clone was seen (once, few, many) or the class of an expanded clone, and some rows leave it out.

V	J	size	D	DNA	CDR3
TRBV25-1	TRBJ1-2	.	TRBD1	TGTGCCAGCAGTGCGAAAGGGGGCGTTGGCTACACCTTC	CASSAKGGVGYTF
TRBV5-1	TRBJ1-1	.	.	TGCGCCAGCAGCTTCAAGGGACAGAACACTGAAGCTTTCTTT	CASSFKGQNTEAFF
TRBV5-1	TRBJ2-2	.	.	TGCGCCAGCAGCATCAGGACAGACACCGGGGAGCTGTTTTTT	CASSIRTDTGELFF
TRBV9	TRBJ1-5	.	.	TGTGCCAGCAGCGCCGATCAGGGAACTCCCCAGCATTTT	CASSADQGTPQHF
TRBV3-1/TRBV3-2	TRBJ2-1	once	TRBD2	TGTGCCAGCAGCCAAACTAGCGGGGGGATGAATGAGCAGTTCTTC	CASSQTSGGMNEQFF
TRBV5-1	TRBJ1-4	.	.	TGCGCCAGCAGCGGCGGGGCGGGGGGCCCTGTGGAAAAACTGTTTTTT	CASSGGAGGPVEKLFF
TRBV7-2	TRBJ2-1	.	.	TGTGCCAGCAGCTTAGGTCGGGACAATGAGCAGTTCTTC	CASSLGRDNEQFF
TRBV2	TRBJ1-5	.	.	TGTGCCAGCAGTGAATCCTCATCGGTTCACAATCAGCCCCAGCATTTT	CASSESSSVHNQPQHF
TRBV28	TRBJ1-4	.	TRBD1	TGTGCCAGCAGTTTGGGACAGGGTAATGAAAAACTGTTTTTT	CASSLGQGNEKLFF
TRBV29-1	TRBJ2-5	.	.	TGCAGCGTTGGTCGTCTCCTCCAAGAGACCCAGTACTTC	CSVGRLLQETQYF
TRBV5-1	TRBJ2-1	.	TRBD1	TGCGCCAGCAGCTCACCAGACAGGGACCTAAACTTACCCTCCTACAATGAGCAGTTCTTC	CASSSPDRDLNLPSYNEQFF
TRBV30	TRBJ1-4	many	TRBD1	TGTGCCTGGAGTCACCGGGACAGGGCTCCTAGGAAACTGTTTTTT	CAWSHRDRAPRKLFF
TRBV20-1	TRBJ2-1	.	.	TGCAGTGCTAGTGTTCGGGGGGCGGTCGCGAATGAGCAGTTCTTC	CSASVRGAVANEQFF
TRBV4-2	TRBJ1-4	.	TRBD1	TGTGCCAGCAGCCAAGTACGGGGACAGGGGACTAATGAAAAACTGTTTTTT	CASSQVRGQGTNEKLFF
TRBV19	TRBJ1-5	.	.	TGTGCCAGTACCCCAGGAGGGCAGAACAATCAGCCCCAGCATTTT	CASTPGGQNNQPQHF
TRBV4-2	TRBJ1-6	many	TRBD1	TGTGCCAGCAGCCCTGGACAGGGACAATCACCCCTCCACTTT	CASSPGQGQSPLHF
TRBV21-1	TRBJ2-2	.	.	TGTGCCAGCAGCACGGGAGCGGTGTACACCGGGGAGCTGTTTTTT	CASSTGAVYTGELFF
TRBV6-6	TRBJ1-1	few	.	TGTGCCAGCAGTTACTCCGCCCAGGGGAGCACTGAAGCTTTCTTT	CASSYSAQGSTEAFF
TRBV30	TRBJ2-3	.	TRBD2	TGTGCCTGGAGTGTAGGGGTCCTAGCGGCTTTTCGAACGCAGTATTTT	CAWSVGVLAAFRTQYF
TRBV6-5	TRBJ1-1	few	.	TGTGCCAGCAGTTACAGGACAGTGAACACTGAAGCTTTCTTT	CASSYRTVNTEAFF
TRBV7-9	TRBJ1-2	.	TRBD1	TGTGCCAGCAGCTTGGGGACAGGAGATACCTTTTATGGCTACACCTTC	CASSLGTGDTFYGYTF
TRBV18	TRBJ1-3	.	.	TGTGCCAGCTCACCAACGGGCGGGGACTCTGGAAACACCATATATTTT	CASSPTGGDSGNTIYF
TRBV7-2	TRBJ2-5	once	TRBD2	TGTGCCAGCTGCGATAGCGGGGGGGCCGGAGAGACCCAGTACTTC	CASCDSGGAGETQYF
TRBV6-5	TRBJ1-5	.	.	TGTGCCAGCACGGAGGGCCGCAATCAGCCCCAGCATTTT	CASTEGRNQPQHF
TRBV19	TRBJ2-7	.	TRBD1	TGTGCCAGTAGTACCTTGCCGGGACAGGCCTACGAGCAGTACTTC	CASSTLPGQAYEQYF
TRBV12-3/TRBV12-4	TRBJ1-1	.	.	TGTGCCAGCAGCCTAATGGGCGCTGAAGCTTTCTTT	CASSLMGAEAFF
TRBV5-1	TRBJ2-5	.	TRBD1	TGCGCCAGCAGCTCTGGAGTGACAGGGGGCGCGGGGGAGACCCAGTACTTC	CASSSGVTGGAGETQYF
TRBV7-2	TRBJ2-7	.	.	TGTGCCAGCAGCTTATCCCAGGGATTAGCCTACGAGCAGTACTTC	CASSLSQGLAYEQYF
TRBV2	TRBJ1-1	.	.	TGTGCCAGCAGTGACACGACATTCGCTGAAGCTTTCTTT	CASSDTTFAEAFF
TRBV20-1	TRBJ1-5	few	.	TGCAGTGCTAGTCGCCAGGGGCGAAACCAGCCCCAGCATTTT	CSASRQGRNQPQHF
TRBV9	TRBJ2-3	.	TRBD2	TGTGCCAGCAGCGTAGGCTCTAGCGGGGGGGCCGCAGATACGCAGTATTTT	CASSVGSSGGAADTQYF
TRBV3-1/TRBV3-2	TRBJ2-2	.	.	TGTGCCAGCAGCCTCGTGGGGACTTCCACCGGGGAGCTGTTTTTT	CASSLVGTSTGELFF
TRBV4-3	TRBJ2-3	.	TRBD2	TGCGCCAGCAGCCAAATGGCGGGGGGGAGCACAGATACGCAGTATTTT	CASSQMAGGSTDTQYF
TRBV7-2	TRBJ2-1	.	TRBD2	TGTGCCAGCACACTGGTTGCGGGGGGTTTCAATGAGCAGTTCTTC	CASTLVAGGFNEQFF
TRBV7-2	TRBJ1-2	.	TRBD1	TGTGCCAGCAGCTTACCTCGGACAGGGGCCTATGGCTACACCTTC	CASSLPRTGAYGYTF
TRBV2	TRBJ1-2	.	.	TGTGCCAGCAGTCCTAGTCTTAACTATGGCTACACCTTC	CASSPSLNYGYTF
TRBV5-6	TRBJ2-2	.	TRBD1	TGTGCCAGCAGCGGGACAGGGGACACCGGGGAGCTGTTTTTT	CASSGTGDTGELFF
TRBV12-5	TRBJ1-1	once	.	TGTGCTAGTGGGCCTGACAGCCAGAACACTGAAGCTTTCTTT	CASGPDSQNTEAFF
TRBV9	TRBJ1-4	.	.	TGTGCCAGCAGCGTAGGCGGGGGGGAAAAACTGTTTTTT	CASSVGGGEKLFF
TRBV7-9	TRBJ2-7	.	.	TGTGCCAGCAGCTTAGGTGGACAGGGAGGGGCCTACGAGCAGTACTTC	CASSLGGQGGAYEQYF
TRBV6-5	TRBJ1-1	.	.	TGTGCCAGCGCGCGAGAGCTGAACACTGAAGCTTTCTTT	CASARELNTEAFF
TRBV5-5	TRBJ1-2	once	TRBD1	TGTGCCAGCAGCTTGGAGGGGGCCTATGGCTACACCTTC	CASSLEGAYGYTF
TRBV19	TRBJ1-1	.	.	TGTGCCAGTAGTACGAGGTGGTCGGAAGCTTTCTTT	CASSTRWSEAFF
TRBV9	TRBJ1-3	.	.	TGTGCCAGCAGCGTAGTTTCAGGGTTTGGAAACACCATATATTTT	CASSVVSGFGNTIYF
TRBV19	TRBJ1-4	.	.	TGTGCCAGTAGAAAGACCGGGGTTGCAACTAATGAAAAACTGTTTTTT	CASRKTGVATNEKLFF
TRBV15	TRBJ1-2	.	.	TGTGCCACCAGCTCAGACACGTGGGGCTACACCTTC	CATSSDTWGYTF
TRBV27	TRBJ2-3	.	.	TGTGCCAGCACTACCTTGTACGGGGTTAGCACAGATACGCAGTATTTT	CASTTLYGVSTDTQYF
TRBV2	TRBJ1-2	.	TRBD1	TGTGCCAGCAGCCTAGGGACAGGGGGCGACTATGGCTACACCTTC	CASSLGTGGDYGYTF
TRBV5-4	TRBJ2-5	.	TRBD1	TGTGCCAGCAGCCCCACAGGGGCCCCCCAAGAGACCCAGTACTTC	CASSPTGAPQETQYF
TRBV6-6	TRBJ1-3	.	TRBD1	TGTGCCAGCAGTCCGGGACAGGGTTCTGGAAACACCATATATTTT	CASSPGQGSGNTIYF
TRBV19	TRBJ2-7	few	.	TGTGCCAGTAGTAAAACTCTGAGCTCCTACGAGCAGTACTTC	CASSKTLSSYEQYF
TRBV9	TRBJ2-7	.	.	TGTGCCAGCAGCGTAGCTGACTACCCCTACGAGCAGTACTTC	CASSVADYPYEQYF
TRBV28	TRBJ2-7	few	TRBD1	TGTGCCAGCAGTTTACAGGGGGCCCACGAGCAGTACTTC	CASSLQGAHEQYF
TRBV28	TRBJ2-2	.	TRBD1	TGTGCCAGCAGTTTGGGGGGACAGGGGGCTATCGGGGAGCTGTTTTTT	CASSLGGQGAIGELFF
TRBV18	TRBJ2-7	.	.	TGTGCCAGCTCACCCCGCGGGGGCGAAGAGCAGTACTTC	CASSPRGGEEQYF
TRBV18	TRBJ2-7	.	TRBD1	TGTGCCAGCTCATTGGGTAGCCCCGGGACAGGGGGCTACGAGCAGTACTTC	CASSLGSPGTGGYEQYF
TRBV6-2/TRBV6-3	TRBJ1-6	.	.	TGTGCCAGCAGTTACGGGATGGTTAGGGGAAATTCACCCCTCCACTTT	CASSYGMVRGNSPLHF
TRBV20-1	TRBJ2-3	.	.	TGCAGTGCCCTTCGGGGAGATACGCAGTATTTT	CSALRGDTQYF
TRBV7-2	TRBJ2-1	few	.	TGTGCCAGCAGCTTACTCTACAATGAGCAGTTCTTC	CASSLLYNEQFF